The sample holds a few counts of the clone carrying this T cell receptor (beta chain). As yet, its antigen is unknown. Researchers attached unique molecular identifiers to individual cDNA molecules. Via MiXCR, TCRdb re-called the 5' RACE reads, giving one row per CDR3 protein. The sample has 30,000 to 40,000 distinct CDR3 sequences, roughly 6% seen once. The source of the sample is a study of early T cells in non-severe SARS-CoV-2 infection. Background on the study: Chains were unpaired, as sequencing was done on bulk RNA from unsorted whole blood. Study results and limitations: Comparison of clonotypes with VDJdb favored anti-spike CD8 responses while missing private and CD4 specificities.

The V gene's germline CDR1 is SGHDT and CDR2 YYEEEE. V was clipped by 4 bases and J by 7 bases, with 12 bases between them. The CDR3 sequence is 12 residues long. The chain joins TRBV5-6 to TRBJ2-7, with D maybe TRBD2 (6 bases). Sequenced input: whole blood. This TCR derives from an adult who was a healthcare worker with PCR-confirmed SARS-CoV-2 infection or an uninfected control (not recorded which). CDR3 in amino acids: CASSLAGREQYF. DNA of the CDR3: TGTGCCAGCAGCCTTGCGGGGAGGGAGCAGTACTTC.